A single sample is the source of the 16 T cell receptor beta chains below, sequenced in a study of post-analysis software for immune sequencing data. Study outcomes and limitations: TRBV5-6, TRBV5-1 and TRBV20-1 belonged to a set of about five TRBV segments that were more frequent in patients than controls.

The authors incorporated unique molecular identifiers into the TCR beta cDNA libraries. TCRdb re-called the PCR reads through MiXCR, storing one row per CDR3 protein. The table lists roughly 870,000 distinct CDR3 sequences, approximately 50% of them singletons, with 4.6% in the top ten. No cognate antigen is known for these TCRs. Source material: blood. The receptors were gathered from a girl aged 10 to 17 with multiple sclerosis.

The chain combines TRBV3-1 with TRBJ2-7; 9 bases fit TRBD1. There are 16 residues in the CDR3. The J segment lost 4 bases and the V segment lost 4 bases, leaving 11 bases of the junction unmatched. The germline V gene encodes CDR1 LGHDT and CDR2 YNNKEL (reference sequence). This CDR3 is CASSPGTGFHIYEQYF. The CDR3, as DNA: TGTGCCAGCAGCCCCGGGACAGGGTTCCACATTTACGAGCAGTACTTC.

About this clonotype itself: A read error may produce the germline difference seen at one junction end. The chain uses TRBV5-1 and TRBJ2-5; tentatively, D is TRBD1 or TRBD2 (5 bases each). The CDR3 is made up of 15 amino acids. Germline-derived CDR1 and CDR2 are SGHRS and YFSETQ. The CDR3 sequence is CASSLGDLVLETQYF. CDR3 coding DNA: TGCGCCAGTAGCTTGGGGGACCTCGTGTTGGAGACCCAGTACTTC.

This clonotype turned up a few times. The V gene is TRBV3-1, the J gene TRBJ2-1, with TRBD1 matching 9 bases. The CDR3 is made up of 13 amino acids. After removal of 10 bases from V and 10 bases from J, the junction contained 11 bases not matched to a gene. CDR1 is LGHDT, CDR2 YNNKEL, per germline (reference sequence). The chain's CDR3 is CATRGDRDLEQFF. For the CDR3, the DNA is TGTGCCACCAGGGGGGACAGGGATTTGGAGCAGTTCTTC.

V and J are TRBV6-4 and TRBJ1-2, with TRBD1 matching 7 bases. Germline assignment: CDR1 MRHNA and CDR2 SNTAGT. J gave up 0 bases and V 6 bases, and 16 bases lay outside the gene matches. There are 18 residues in the CDR3. CDR3 protein: CASSPEGADRVPNYGYTF. Here the CDR3 DNA reads TGTGCCAGCAGCCCCGAGGGGGCCGACAGGGTTCCTAACTATGGCTACACCTTC.

The CDR3 loop reads CAIAGTAYQETQYF. The CDR3 bases are TGTGCCATTGCCGGGACAGCCTACCAAGAGACCCAGTACTTC. The chain employs TRBV10-3 and TRBJ2-5; TRBD1 aligns across 7 bases. Germline V gene data show CDR1 as ENHRY and CDR2 as SYGVKD. The CDR3 contains 14 residues. The V and J ends lost 9 bases and 0 bases, in that order; junction bases with no gene match: 7.

The CDR3 sequence is CAISESRQRYGYTF. CDR3 DNA: TGTGCCATCAGTGAGTCGAGACAGCGCTATGGCTACACCTTC. The genes are TRBV10-3 and TRBJ1-2, with a possible D match to TRBD1 (5 bases). V was pared by 0 bases and J by 4 bases, with 9 bases between. This CDR3 is 14 amino acids long. CDR1 and CDR2 from the germline V gene are ENHRY and SYGVKD.

In this sample, this clonotype turned up a few times. The CDR3 DNA sequence: TGCAGCGTTGGGGCTAGCGGGGGCTACGAGCAGTACTTC. Translating it yields CSVGASGGYEQYF. The V call is TRBV29-1, the J call TRBJ2-7, with TRBD2 matching 10 bases. CDR1 is SQVTM, CDR2 ANQGSEA, per germline. This CDR3 spans 13 amino acids. After removal of 4 bases from V and 3 bases from J, the junction contained 3 bases not matched to a gene.

As DNA, the CDR3 is TGCAGCGTTGACCAATATAAGGGGGGAGGAAACTATGGCTACACCTTC. Its translation: CSVDQYKGGGNYGYTF. The chain has TRBV29-1 and TRBJ1-2; possible D gene TRBD1, 6 bases. The CDR3 is 16 amino acids. Germline V gene lookup returns CDR1 SQVTM and CDR2 ANQGSEA. V lost 3 bases and J 2 bases, leaving 19 bases between the germline ends.

On this clonotype: One end of the junction fails to match germline, which may point to a read error. This chain links TRBV2 with TRBJ2-5, with TRBD1 matching over 11 bases. Judging by the DNA end, TRBJ2-7 fits better; the J call may be wrong. The CDR3 spans 14 residues. The germline V gene encodes CDR1 SNHLY and CDR2 FYNNEI. The CDR3 reads CASSEGTGGLEQYF. CDR3 DNA: TGTGCCAGCAGCGAAGGGACAGGGGGACTCGAGCAGTACTTC.

This clonotype was counted only a few times. The V gene is TRBV2, the J gene TRBJ2-7; possibly TRBD1 for D (6 bases). Germline loops: CDR1 SNHLY, CDR2 FYNNEI. Trimming stripped 10 bases from V and 2 bases from J, with 15 bases between. The CDR3 extends over 13 amino acids. This CDR3 is CATTQGFTYEQYF. The CDR3 DNA reads as TGTGCCACCACTCAGGGGTTCACCTACGAGCAGTACTTC.

This clonotype was seen a few times. This chain uses TRBV24-1 with TRBJ2-1; 7 nucleotides line up with TRBD2. CDR3 size: 12 residues. Trimming cost V 4 bases and J 12 bases; bases outside gene matches: 5. The germline V gene has CDR1 KGHDR and CDR2 SFDVKD. CDR3 sequence (DNA): TGTGCCACCAGTGACCCCGGGGAGGGGCAGTTCTTC. Translated, it gives CATSDPGEGQFF.

The chain uses TRBV4-1 and TRBJ2-1; TRBD2 matches 13 bases. CDR1 is MGHRA and CDR2 is YSYEKL in the germline V gene. After removal of 3 bases from V and 9 bases from J, the junction contained 8 bases not matched to a gene. CDR3 length: 16 amino acids. Here the CDR3 reads CASSQMPGLAGSEQFF. For the CDR3, the DNA is TGCGCCAGCAGCCAGATGCCGGGACTAGCGGGATCTGAGCAGTTCTTC.

On this clonotype: Mismatch with germline at one junction end may stem from a read error. The rearrangement uses TRBV4-1 and TRBJ2-7; D perhaps matches TRBD1 (6 bases). Per the germline V gene, CDR1 is MGHRA and CDR2 is YSYEKL. The CDR3 covers 14 residues. This chain's CDR3 is CANSQVHNRDEQYF. The CDR3 DNA reads as TGCGCCAACAGCCAAGTTCACAACAGGGACGAGCAGTACTTC.

The chain couples TRBV5-1 to TRBJ1-1, with a weak D call TRBD1 (5 bases). Germline values: CDR1 SGHRS, CDR2 YFSETQ. Trimming pared 5 bases from V and 1 base from J, leaving 18 bases between. The CDR3 covers 16 residues. CDR3 residues: CASSLDSRGRNTEAFF. The CDR3 DNA is TGCGCCAGCAGTCTTGACTCGAGGGGCCGGAACACTGAAGCTTTCTTT.

The chain joins TRBV7-9 to TRBJ1-2, with D possibly TRBD1 on 6 matching bases. The CDR3 loop spans 15 amino acids. Germline loops: CDR1 SEHNR, CDR2 FQNEAQ (reference sequence). The V and J ends lost 6 bases and 4 bases respectively, with 18 bases between them. The CDR3 coding sequence is TGTGCCAGCAGTCACGACTACAGGGCTTCCTATGGCTACACCTTC. This gives the protein CASSHDYRASYGYTF. Complete variable domain (other parts from reference TRBV7-9 and TRBJ1-2): DTGVSQNPRHKITKRGQNVTFRCDPISEHNRLYWYRQTLGQGPEFLTYFQNEAQLEKSRLLSDRFSAERPKGSFSTLEIQRTEQGDSAMYLCASSHDYRASYGYTFGSGTRLTVV.

This chain uses TRBV12-3 or TRBV12-4 with TRBJ2-1; TRBD1 or TRBD2 may be the D gene (5 bases each). The J call may be in error: the DNA end matches TRBJ2-7 better. This CDR3 region has 13 residues. CDR3 region: CASRRGDWDEQYF. The CDR3 DNA reads as TGTGCCAGCAGAAGAGGGGATTGGGACGAGCAGTACTTC.